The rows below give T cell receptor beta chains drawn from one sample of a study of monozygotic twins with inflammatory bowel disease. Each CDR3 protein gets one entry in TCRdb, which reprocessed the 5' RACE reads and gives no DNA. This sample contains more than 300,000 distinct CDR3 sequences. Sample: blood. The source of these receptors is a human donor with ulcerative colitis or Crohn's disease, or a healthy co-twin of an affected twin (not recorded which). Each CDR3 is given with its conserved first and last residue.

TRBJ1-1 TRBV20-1 CSADGMVTEAFF
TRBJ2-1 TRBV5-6 CASRGLNEQFF
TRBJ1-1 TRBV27 CASSLWPTIGTEAFF
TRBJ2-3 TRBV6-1 CASSLASYLSTDTQYF
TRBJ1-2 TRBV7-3 CASSLLQTSGYTF
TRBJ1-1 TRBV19 CASSIGIDTEAFF
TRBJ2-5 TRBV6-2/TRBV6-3 CASSYGTSGGPQETQYF
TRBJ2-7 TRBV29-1 CSVGGVRTGIYEQYF
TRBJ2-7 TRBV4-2 CASSQALGTGTYEQYF
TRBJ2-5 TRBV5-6 CASSLKQVETQYF
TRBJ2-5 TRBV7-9 CAIPGILHGETQYF
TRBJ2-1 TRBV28 CASSFKGTRAYNEQFF
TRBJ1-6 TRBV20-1 CSARDGGVNSPLHF
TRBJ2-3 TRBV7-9 CASSPTLAGGRTDTQYF
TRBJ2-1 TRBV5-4 CASSLATRGPYNEQFF
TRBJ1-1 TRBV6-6 CASRSEGGAEAFF
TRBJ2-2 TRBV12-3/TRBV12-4 CASSPNRVNTGELFF
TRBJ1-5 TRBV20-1 CSARGLGRTNQPQHF
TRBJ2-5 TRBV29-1 CSVEKATDVGTQYF
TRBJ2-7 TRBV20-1 CSALRGPPSYEQYF
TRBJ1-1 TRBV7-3 CASSLRVAAGAEAFF
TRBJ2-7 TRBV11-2 CASSFMGDSYEQYF
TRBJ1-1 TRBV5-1 CASSLIFSVSMNTEAFF
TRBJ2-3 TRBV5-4 CATSKGLGNTDTQYF
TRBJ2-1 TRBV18 CASSPLRMEQFF
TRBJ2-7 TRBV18 CASSPQETYEQYF
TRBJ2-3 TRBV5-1 CASSLLGREDTQYF
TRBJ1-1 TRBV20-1 CSASKNTEAFF
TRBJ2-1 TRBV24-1 CATSEPGVVHNEQFF
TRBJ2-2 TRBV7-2 CASGRTVNTGELFF
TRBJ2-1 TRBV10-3 CAISVSSGPYNEQFF
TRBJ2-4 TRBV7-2 CASSTGTGIAQNIQYF
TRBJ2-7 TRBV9 CASSVGPLYEQYF
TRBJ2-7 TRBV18 CASSPGTGEAEQYF
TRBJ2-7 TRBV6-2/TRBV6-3 CASSDPDPRGREQYF
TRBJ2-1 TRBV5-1 CASSLGTSGEGEQFF
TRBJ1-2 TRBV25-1 CASSAPGPNYGYTF